Each of the 9 T cell receptor beta chains below was sequenced from the same sample in a study of blood T cell repertoires in COVID-19. TCRdb keeps only in-frame clones here, not all; method: immunoSEQ multiplex PCR. The data hold over 200,000 clones, with around four fifths observed a single time. The sequenced material came from PBMCs or T cells enriched from blood (not recorded which). The receptor source for this set is a man aged 40-50 years who had recovered from COVID-19.

The V call is TRBV2, the J call TRBJ2-5; 10 bases line up with TRBD1. Germline CDR1 reads SNHLY; CDR2 reads FYNNEI. This CDR3 comprises 14 residues. Trimming took 6 bases from V and 5 from J; bases not matched to a gene: 6. The DNA for the CDR3 is TGTGCCAGCAGCCGGGACAGGGGTGCGGAGACCCAGTACTTC. Its protein is CASSRDRGAETQYF.

The chain carries TRBV24-1 and TRBJ1-5; D unclear. The CDR3 extends over 14 amino acids. Germline values: CDR1 KGHDR, CDR2 SFDVKD. V shed 2 bases and J shed 4 bases, with 8 bases lying between them. DNA for the CDR3: TGTGCCACCAGTGATTCGCAGATGAATCAGCCCCAGCATTTT. It yields the protein CATSDSQMNQPQHF.

The chain is built from TRBV6-2 or TRBV6-3 and TRBJ1-5; no reliable D call. Per germline, CDR1 MNHEY and CDR2 SVGEGT. V lost 0 bases to trimming and J lost 6 bases, with 6 bases between them. The CDR3 runs to 13 residues. The CDR3 loop is CASSYSPGQPQHF. The CDR3 nucleotides read TGTGCCAGCAGTTACTCCCCAGGTCAGCCCCAGCATTTT.

The rearrangement links TRBV7-2 to TRBJ1-6; D is possibly TRBD1 (6 bases). The CDR3 runs to 13 residues. CDR1 is SGHTA and CDR2 is FQGNSA in the germline V gene. Between the trimmed V and J ends, which lost 4 bases and 11 bases, there was a span of 12 bases. This chain's CDR3 is CASSSNRVTPLHF. The CDR3 nucleotides read TGTGCCAGCAGCTCGAACAGGGTTACACCCCTCCACTTT.

The V call is TRBV19, the J call TRBJ1-1; D call uncertain. Germline V gene sequence: CDR1 LNHDA, CDR2 SQIVND (reference sequence). The CDR3 extends over 14 amino acids. Trimming left V 7 bases short and J 2 bases short, with 14 bases between. CDR3 residues: CASIKDSGNTEAFF. The CDR3 DNA reads as TGTGCCAGTATAAAGGACTCTGGTAACACTGAAGCTTTCTTT. The full variable domain, completed using reference TRBV19 and TRBJ1-1, is DGGITQSPKYLFRKEGQNVTLSCEQNLNHDAMYWYRQDPGQGLRLIYYSQIVNDFQKGDIAEGYSVSREKKESFPLTVTSAQKNPTAFYLCASIKDSGNTEAFFGQGTRLTVV.

This chain uses TRBV9 with TRBJ2-7; D not certain. Germline V lookup: CDR1 SGDLS, CDR2 YYNGEE. The CDR3 is 15 residues long. The V and J ends lost 1 base and 0 bases respectively, with 11 bases between them. In DNA form, the CDR3 reads TGTGCCAGCAGCGTATACCAGGATAGCTCCTACGAGCAGTACTTC. Its protein is CASSVYQDSSYEQYF.

This chain connects TRBV14 to TRBJ2-5; 8 bases map to TRBD2. CDR3 length: 17 residues. The germline V gene encodes CDR1 SGHDN and CDR2 FVKESK. Trimming took 5 bases from V and 1 from J; bases not matched to a gene: 12. DNA of the CDR3: TGTGCCAGCAGCTACTCATTCGGGGGGGAGCCCCAAGAGACCCAGTACTTC. Amino acid sequence: CASSYSFGGEPQETQYF.

The chain uses TRBV2 and TRBJ1-5; TRBD1 agrees at 9 bases. This CDR3 region has 17 residues. Trimming took 7 bases from V and 2 from J; bases not matched to a gene: 12. Germline CDR1 SNHLY, CDR2 FYNNEI. The CDR3 loop is CASMNVQGAFGNQPQHF. In nucleotides, the CDR3 is TGTGCCAGCATGAATGTACAGGGGGCCTTTGGCAATCAGCCCCAGCATTTT.

This chain links TRBV5-1 with TRBJ1-2, with D hard to call. V gave up 0 bases and J gave up 5 bases, with 14 bases separating them. The CDR3 sequence is 15 residues long. Germline values: CDR1 SGHRS, CDR2 YFSETQ. In DNA, the CDR3 is TGCGCCAGCAGCTTGGGGGGAGGGTCGACGTATGGCTACACCTTC. It translates to CASSLGGGSTYGYTF.